This T cell receptor (beta chain) was recorded in a study of blood T cell repertoires in COVID-19. The germline gives CDR1 GTSNPN, CDR2 SVGIG (reference sequence). The CDR3 is 17 amino acids. V lost 3 bases to trimming and J lost 0 bases, with 17 bases between them. Cohorts were assigned according to the clinical history that participants reported. Produced via immunoSEQ multiplex PCR; TCRdb's table is partial and in-frame only. The table has a few hundred thousand clones, around 84% seen once. What was sequenced was PBMCs or T cells enriched from blood (not recorded which). This TCR came from a woman between 18 and 29 years old who had recovered from COVID-19. The V and J genes are TRBV30 and TRBJ1-4; a possible D gene is TRBD1 (6 bases). The CDR3 DNA is TGTGCCTGGAGCGCGACAGGCGCTGATGCAACTAATGAAAAACTGTTTTTT. It yields the protein CAWSATGADATNEKLFF.